This T cell receptor beta chain was documented in a study of pediatric ulcerative colitis. Regarding the study as a whole: Clonal expansions reduced rectal repertoire diversity in acute severe colitis. Substantially fewer templates came from a couple of patients' blood samples.

The ends were cut back, 7 bases at V and 6 bases at J, with 11 bases in the middle. Looked up from germline, CDR1 is SGHRS and CDR2 is YFSETQ. The CDR3 covers 12 residues. Measured with immunoSEQ multiplex PCR; TCRdb has only the in-frame clones, and not every one. The sample gives about 14,000 clones, about 90% of which show up once; 0.75% to 1% is in the top ten. A note on this clone: What it recognizes is unknown.

The receptor comes from a boy younger than 18 with moderate ulcerative colitis. The source material was blood. The J gene is TRBJ2-1, the V gene TRBV5-1; D is uncertain. CDR3 bases: TGCGCCAGCTCCCTGGTGTCCAATGAGCAGTTCTTC. It encodes CASSLVSNEQFF.